What follows are 25 T cell receptor beta chains derived from one specimen sequenced in a study of blood T cell repertoires in COVID-19. The table came from immunoSEQ multiplex PCR; TCRdb's copy has only in-frame clones and leaves some out. The table shows a few hundred thousand clones, with about 91% occurring only once. Sequencing was performed on PBMCs or T cells enriched from blood (not recorded which). The source is a woman between 40 and 55 years old with acute COVID-19.

The V and J genes are TRBV6-5 and TRBJ2-7; TRBD2 matches at 8 bases. Trimming took 7 bases from V and 7 from J; bases not matched to a gene: 9. CDR1 MNHEY and CDR2 SVGAGI come from the germline V gene. This CDR3 spans 13 amino acids. In DNA form, the CDR3 reads TGTGCCAGCAAAACGGGAGGGCCGCAGGAGCAGTACTTC. It yields the protein CASKTGGPQEQYF.

This chain uses TRBV9 with TRBJ1-1; tentative D call: TRBD1 (5 bases). The germline V and J ends were trimmed by 0 bases and 1 base, with 10 bases remaining between them. Germline V gives CDR1 SGDLS, CDR2 YYNGEE. This CDR3 spans 15 amino acids. DNA of the CDR3: TGTGCCAGCAGCGTAGCTGGACAAGAGAACACTGAAGCTTTCTTT. Protein: CASSVAGQENTEAFF.

The chain carries TRBV5-4 and TRBJ1-6; 9 bases match TRBD1. V was pared by 4 bases and J by 4 bases, with 3 bases of the junction left unmatched. The germline gives CDR1 SGHNT, CDR2 YYREEE (reference sequence). CDR3 length equals 15 residues. The CDR3 loop reads CASSRDRVYNSPLHF. The CDR3 DNA sequence: TGTGCCAGCAGCCGGGACAGGGTGTATAATTCACCCCTCCACTTT.

J is TRBJ1-1 and V is TRBV7-9; TRBD1 matches 7 bases. Germline V gives CDR1 SEHNR, CDR2 FQNEAQ (reference sequence). The CDR3 totals 15 residues. V trimming: 4 bases; J trimming: 5 bases; junction bases outside the gene matches: 10. This chain's CDR3 is CASSSPRQGWTEAFF. CDR3 nucleotide sequence: TGTGCCAGCAGCTCCCCCCGACAGGGATGGACTGAAGCTTTCTTT.

This chain uses TRBV10-3 with TRBJ2-3, with 7 nucleotides matching TRBD2. V dropped 6 bases and J dropped 0; count of bases not matched to a gene: 6. The CDR3 is 15 amino acids. Germline V gives CDR1 ENHRY, CDR2 SYGVKD. CDR3: CAISQAGASTDTQYF. The CDR3 nucleotides read TGTGCCATCAGCCAGGCGGGAGCGAGCACAGATACGCAGTATTTT.

This clone has only one observation. The J gene is TRBJ1-2, the V gene TRBV6-5, with D possibly matching TRBD1 (6 bases). The CDR3 loop spans 13 amino acids. V dropped 6 bases and J dropped 4 bases, with 12 bases sitting between them. Germline V gene sequence: CDR1 MNHEY, CDR2 SVGAGI. CDR3: CASSHTGIYGYTF. The CDR3 bases are TGTGCCAGCAGCCATACAGGGATCTATGGCTACACCTTC.

There are a few counts of this clone. The chain employs TRBV5-8 and TRBJ2-1; TRBD1 agrees at 7 bases. In germline, CDR1 is SGHTS, CDR2 YDEGEE. This CDR3 is built from 14 residues. The trim removed 7 bases at V and 6 bases at J, leaving 10 bases unmatched. CDR3 in DNA: TGTGCCAGCCGTATAGGGACAGTAGGCAATGAGCAGTTCTTC. Translating gives CASRIGTVGNEQFF.

V and J are TRBV19 and TRBJ1-2, with D hard to call. CDR1 is LNHDA and CDR2 is SQIVND in the germline V gene (reference sequence). Trimming took 2 bases from V and 4 from J, leaving 11 bases between them. The CDR3 spans 14 residues. The CDR3 sequence: CASSITGLSYGYTF. The DNA for the CDR3 is TGTGCCAGTAGTATAACCGGACTGAGCTATGGCTACACCTTC.

The V call is TRBV6-4, the J call TRBJ2-1, with D tentatively TRBD2 (6 bases). This CDR3 region has 14 residues. The V end lost 0 bases, the J end lost 6 bases, and 9 bases lay between the germline ends. Germline assignment: CDR1 MRHNA and CDR2 SNTAGT. This chain's CDR3 is CASSDSGEVNEQFF. CDR3 DNA: TGTGCCAGCAGTGACTCTGGGGAGGTCAATGAGCAGTTCTTC.

The chain has TRBV24-1 and TRBJ2-2; 7 positions agree with TRBD1. The CDR3 has 16 amino acids. Germline trimming cut 5 bases from V and 7 bases from J; bases unmatched to any gene: 12. CDR1 and CDR2 from the germline V gene are KGHDR and SFDVKD. Written as DNA, the CDR3 is TGTGCCACCAGTGGCTCTCTGGGACAGACAAGCGGGGAGCTGTTTTTT. Amino acid sequence: CATSGSLGQTSGELFF.

The gene calls are TRBV20-1 and TRBJ2-7; maybe TRBD2 (5 bases). The CDR3 covers 11 residues. Trimming took off 7 bases at V and 4 bases at J, with 11 bases between the two ends. Germline assignment: CDR1 DFQATT and CDR2 SNEGSKA (reference sequence). The CDR3 bases are TGCAGTGGTGGTTCGGGGTACGAGCAGTACTTC. As protein: CSGGSGYEQYF.

The chain carries TRBV5-1 and TRBJ2-3, with 7 bases lining up with TRBD2. Germline-derived CDR1 and CDR2 are SGHRS and YFSETQ. V was pared by 5 bases and J by 4 bases, with 13 bases of the junction left unmatched. The CDR3 runs to 16 residues. The CDR3 DNA sequence: TGCGCCAGCAGAGATTTGGCGGGAGTGGTCCCAGATACGCAGTATTTT. Translating it yields CASRDLAGVVPDTQYF. Filled out from reference TRBV5-1 and TRBJ2-3, the complete variable domain reads KAGVTQTPRYLIKTRGQQVTLSCSPISGHRSVSWYQQTPGQGLQFLFEYFSETQRNKGNFPGRFSGRQFSNSRSEMNVSTLELGDSALYLCASRDLAGVVPDTQYFGPGTRLTVL.

This chain joins TRBV19 and TRBJ2-7, with D perhaps TRBD2 (6 bases). The CDR3 extends over 15 amino acids. CDR1 and CDR2 from the germline V gene are LNHDA and SQIVND (reference sequence). The V gene lost 5 bases and the J gene lost 2 bases, with 16 bases spanning the gap. CDR3 residues: CASSSPGGSPYEQYF. The CDR3 region has the DNA TGTGCCAGTAGTTCCCCTGGAGGGTCCCCCTACGAGCAGTACTTC.

CDR3 bases: TGTGCCAGTAAGATAGCGGGAGAGGAGACCCAGTACTTC. Its translation: CASKIAGEETQYF. The V and J genes are TRBV19 and TRBJ2-5; 9 bases map to TRBD2. V was clipped by 7 bases and J by 5 bases; unmatched bases: 5. The CDR3 spans 13 residues. CDR1 and CDR2 (germline): LNHDA, SQIVND (reference sequence).

The chain links TRBV12-3 or TRBV12-4 to TRBJ1-5; D gene uncertain. This CDR3 has 12 residues. Deletions cut 5 bases from V and 7 bases from J, with 9 bases between. DNA of the CDR3: TGTGCCAGCAGTCGCCTCGGGCAGCCCCAGCATTTT. Its protein product is CASSRLGQPQHF.

The chain links TRBV5-1 to TRBJ2-7; no clear D. V lost 0 bases and J 4 bases, leaving 8 bases between the germline ends. The CDR3 is 13 residues long. Germline CDR1 reads SGHRS; CDR2 reads YFSETQ. The CDR3 sequence: CASSLAPGYEQYV. In nucleotides, the CDR3 is TGCGCCAGCAGCTTGGCCCCCGGGTACGAGCAGTACGTC.

The V and J genes are TRBV19 and TRBJ2-6; D perhaps matches TRBD2 (6 bases). CDR3 length: 17 amino acids. The germline V gene encodes CDR1 LNHDA and CDR2 SQIVND (reference sequence). V was pared by 3 bases and J by 1 base, with 13 bases between. CDR3 sequence reads: CASSISGLGSGANVLTF. CDR3 in DNA: TGTGCCAGTAGTATCTCGGGACTCGGGTCTGGGGCCAACGTCCTGACTTTC.

The chain employs TRBV9 and TRBJ2-1; 7 bases line up with TRBD1. Trimming at V came to 2 bases and at J to 10 bases, leaving 6 bases not matched to a gene. The germline V gene has CDR1 SGDLS and CDR2 YYNGEE. This CDR3 has 13 amino acids. The CDR3 loop is CASSVRQGQEQFF. The CDR3 DNA sequence: TGTGCCAGCAGCGTTAGACAGGGTCAAGAGCAGTTCTTC.

This clone appeared a few times. The rearrangement uses TRBV6-2 or TRBV6-3 and TRBJ1-1; 7 bases are shared with TRBD1. This CDR3 spans 15 amino acids. Germline loops: CDR1 MNHEY, CDR2 SVGEGT. V shed 1 base, J shed 0 bases, and the junction held 2 bases outside the gene matches. As DNA, the CDR3 is TGTGCCAGCAGTTACTTCGGGACAGTGAACACTGAAGCTTTCTTT. Its translation is CASSYFGTVNTEAFF.

The chain has TRBV18 and TRBJ1-4, with D tentatively TRBD1 (6 bases). The CDR3 length is 16 residues. Looked up from germline, CDR1 is KGHSH and CDR2 is LQKENI. The ends were cut back, 5 bases at V and 5 bases at J, with 18 bases in the middle. Here the CDR3 DNA reads TGTGCCAGCTCAGGGGACAACCGGGGAAGGAATGAAAAACTGTTTTTT. It encodes CASSGDNRGRNEKLFF.

The chain uses TRBV19 and TRBJ1-2, with 7 bases identical to TRBD1. The CDR3 is 14 amino acids. Germline CDR1 reads LNHDA; CDR2 reads SQIVND (reference sequence). The trim removed 9 bases at V and 3 bases at J, leaving 10 bases unmatched. The CDR3: CASQKLQGDYGYTF. The CDR3 nucleotides are TGTGCCAGCCAGAAGTTGCAGGGGGACTATGGCTACACCTTC.

This sequence joins TRBV7-2 and TRBJ2-1; TRBD1 matches 9 bases. Germline trimming cut 6 bases from V and 10 bases from J; bases unmatched to any gene: 19. The CDR3 covers 17 residues. Germline-derived CDR1 and CDR2 are SGHTA and FQGNSA. CDR3 sequence (DNA): TGTGCCAGCAGTCCAACCACCGGGACAGGGTCGGGTATGGAGCAGTTCTTC. Translated: CASSPTTGTGSGMEQFF.

The J gene is TRBJ1-1, the V gene TRBV10-2; D is undetermined. The germline gives CDR1 WSHSY, CDR2 SAAADI. V was cut by 8 bases and J by 5 bases, with 15 bases left in between. The CDR3 loop spans 13 amino acids. The chain's CDR3 is CASGEDLETEAFF. CDR3 coding DNA: TGCGCCAGCGGGGAGGACTTGGAGACTGAAGCTTTCTTT.

This clone has just a few counts. J is TRBJ1-1 and V is TRBV15; tentatively, D is TRBD1 (5 bases). CDR3 size: 14 residues. V lost 3 bases to trimming and J lost 4 bases, with 12 bases between them. Germline assignment: CDR1 LNHNV and CDR2 YYDKDF (reference sequence). CDR3 coding DNA: TGTGCCACCAGCAGCAGGGTGACGGGCACTGAAGCTTTCTTT. This gives the protein CATSSRVTGTEAFF. Combining the CDR3 with reference TRBV15 and TRBJ1-1 gives the whole variable domain DAMVIQNPRYQVTQFGKPVTLSCSQTLNHNVMYWYQQKSSQAPKLLFHYYDKDFNNEADTPDNFQSRRPNTSFCFLDIRSPGLGDTAMYLCATSSRVTGTEAFFGQGTRLTVV.

The genes are TRBV28 and TRBJ1-5, with TRBD1 matching over 7 bases. From germline, CDR1 is MDHEN and CDR2 SYDVKM. This CDR3 has 13 amino acids. V trimming: 6 bases; J trimming: 5 bases; junction bases outside the gene matches: 4. The CDR3 region is CASREGADQPQHF. As DNA, the CDR3 is TGTGCCAGCAGGGAGGGGGCGGATCAGCCCCAGCATTTT.